This T cell receptor beta chain was obtained from a study of blood T cell repertoires in COVID-19. Followed over time, Seattle patients had been enrolled while infection was active. Produced via immunoSEQ multiplex PCR; TCRdb's table is partial and in-frame only. Of about 410,000 clones listed, around nine tenths are singletons. The CDR3 runs 16 residues. V was trimmed by 0 bases and J by 3 bases, leaving 15 bases between them. Germline CDR1 and CDR2: SGHRS and YFSETQ. The specimen was peripheral blood. This sequence originates from a woman in her 40s with COVID-19, enrolled during active disease. The chain is built from TRBV5-1 and TRBJ1-1; possibly TRBD1 for D (5 bases). The CDR3 nucleotides are TGCGCCAGCAGCTTGGACGGCAGGGTTGGGTACACTGAAGCTTTCTTT. Protein sequence: CASSLDGRVGYTEAFF.